This is a list of T cell receptor beta chains from one sample in a study of radiation and T cells in renal cell carcinoma. Libraries were prepared by immunoSEQ multiplex PCR; TCRdb keeps only in-frame clonotypes and omits some of them. The repertoire has roughly 130,000 clones, 75% to 85% of them found once; the top ten carry approximately 2%. Material: blood, obtained from a patient whose treatment included radiotherapy and nephrectomy. The receptors come from a woman aged 55-70 years with renal cell carcinoma. Both conserved end residues are part of each CDR3. A D gene is named only where the DNA matches it firmly. Clone size is not always given. Where it is, it says once, few, many or a class for expanded clones.

V	J	D	size	CDR3	DNA
TRBV19	TRBJ2-1	TRBD2	few	CASSFRLADYNEQFF	TGTGCCAGTAGTTTTCGACTAGCAGATTACAATGAGCAGTTCTTC
TRBV7-9	TRBJ1-1	NA	few	CASSFAGGDTEAFF	TGTGCCAGCAGCTTTGCGGGTGGTGATACTGAAGCTTTCTTT
TRBV5-1	TRBJ1-6	TRBD1	NA	CASCSGTGGDSPLHF	TGCGCCAGCTGCTCCGGGACAGGGGGCGATTCACCCCTCCACTTT
TRBV14	TRBJ2-6	NA	NA	CASSQSSGANVLTF	TGTGCCAGCAGCCAATCATCTGGGGCCAACGTCCTGACTTTC
TRBV4-1	TRBJ2-3	NA	NA	CASSQVGSDTQYF	TGCGCCAGCAGCCAAGTAGGATCAGATACGCAGTATTTT
TRBV30	TRBJ2-7	TRBD1	NA	CAWNRGQGAYEQYF	TGTGCCTGGAACCGGGGCCAGGGGGCCTACGAGCAGTACTTC
TRBV29-1	TRBJ1-2	TRBD1	NA	CSVVSGQGTNYGYTF	TGCAGCGTTGTATCCGGACAGGGGACAAACTATGGCTACACCTTC
TRBV28	TRBJ1-4	TRBD1	NA	CASSLYVPGQSEKLFF	TGTGCCAGCAGTTTATACGTCCCGGGACAGTCCGAAAAACTGTTTTTT
TRBV28	TRBJ1-5	TRBD1	NA	CASETTGAQPQHF	TGTGCCAGTGAAACGACAGGGGCCCAGCCCCAGCATTTT
TRBV2	TRBJ1-5	NA	NA	CASSEEAARNQPQHF	TGTGCCAGCTCCGAAGAAGCAGCGCGCAATCAGCCCCAGCATTTT
TRBV28	TRBJ2-5	TRBD1	NA	CASSSPGQGSETQYF	TGTGCCAGCAGCTCCCCGGGACAGGGGTCAGAGACCCAGTACTTC
TRBV7-2	TRBJ2-7	NA	NA	CASSLDLRGPGEQYF	TGTGCCAGCAGCTTAGACTTGCGGGGGCCGGGAGAGCAGTACTTC
TRBV4-2	TRBJ2-3	NA	NA	CASSPGGSDTQYF	TGTGCCAGCAGCCCCGGGGGATCAGATACGCAGTATTTT
TRBV5-6	TRBJ1-4	NA	many	CASSLDGVDEKLFF	TGTGCCAGCAGCTTGGACGGTGTTGATGAAAAACTGTTTTTT
TRBV30	TRBJ2-1	TRBD2	NA	CAWSGKAGTLGTSGYEQFF	TGTGCCTGGAGTGGTAAGGCCGGGACTCTGGGGACTAGCGGGTATGAGCAGTTCTTC
TRBV27	TRBJ1-2	TRBD1	NA	CASSRDSSYGYTF	TGTGCCAGCAGTCGGGACAGTTCGTATGGCTACACCTTC
TRBV19	TRBJ1-3	NA	NA	CASRRGEVAFASGNTIYF	TGTGCCAGTAGGCGAGGCGAAGTGGCGTTCGCCTCTGGAAACACCATATATTTT
TRBV7-2	TRBJ2-7	NA	once	CASSLVPFTGPYEQYF	TGTGCCAGCAGCTTAGTTCCCTTTACAGGGCCCTACGAGCAGTACTTC
TRBV4-1	TRBJ1-4	NA	NA	CASSQVRRIGEKLFF	TGCGCCAGCAGCCAAGTTAGGAGGATCGGCGAAAAACTGTTTTTT
TRBV6-1	TRBJ2-1	NA	NA	CASSERWRSIRQFF	TGTGCCAGCAGTGAACGATGGAGATCGATCAGACAGTTCTTC
TRBV6-5	TRBJ1-2	NA	few	CASSGYTRGYTF	TGTGCCAGCAGTGGATATACACGTGGCTACACCTTC
TRBV7-8	TRBJ1-1	NA	NA	CASSFDRSKTEAFF	TGTGCCAGCAGCTTCGACAGGTCCAAGACTGAAGCTTTCTTT
TRBV5-1	TRBJ2-7	NA	few	CASSLFLGQIYEQYF	TGCGCCAGCAGCTTGTTTCTGGGTCAAATCTACGAGCAGTACTTC